These T cell receptor beta chains were read from a single sample in a study of blood T cell repertoires in COVID-19. The table came from immunoSEQ multiplex PCR; TCRdb's copy has only in-frame clones and leaves some out. The repertoire holds 150,000 to 200,000 clones, around nine tenths seen once, with around 7% in the top ten. The sequencing input was peripheral blood. Receptors originate from a man aged 40-49 years with acute or convalescent COVID-19. The CDR3 runs from the conserved cysteine through the conserved F or W. A D gene is named only where the DNA matches it firmly. Only part of the rows carry a size: once, few, many, or a class if the clone is expanded.

j_gene,v_gene,abundance,len,d_gene,CDR3nt,CDR3aa
TRBJ1-2,TRBV7-2,.,14,.,TGTGCCAGCAGCTTAGTTGACAAGTTAGGCGGCTACACCTTC,CASSLVDKLGGYTF
TRBJ2-7,TRBV6-5,.,13,.,TGTGCCAGCAGTTACCGTTCTACCTACGAGCAGTACTTC,CASSYRSTYEQYF
TRBJ2-7,TRBV28,.,14,TRBD1,TGTGCCAGCGGTACCGGGACAGGTTACTACGAGCAGTACTTC,CASGTGTGYYEQYF
TRBJ1-1,TRBV6-6,.,11,TRBD1,TGTGCCAGCCCAGGGGGCACTGAAGCTTTCTTT,CASPGGTEAFF
TRBJ1-1,TRBV19,.,14,.,TGTGCCAGTAACCTAGACAGGACGAACACTGAAGCTTTCTTT,CASNLDRTNTEAFF
TRBJ1-2,TRBV30,.,12,.,TGTGCCTGGACCCAGGGGAACTATGGCTACACCTTC,CAWTQGNYGYTF
TRBJ2-7,TRBV6-6,.,15,.,TGTGCCAGCAGTTTCCCCCTACTAGATAACTACGAGCAGTACTTC,CASSFPLLDNYEQYF
TRBJ1-1,TRBV4-1,.,16,TRBD1,TGCGCCAGCAGCCAAGATAGGGACAGGGGAGACACTGAAGCTTTCTTT,CASSQDRDRGDTEAFF
TRBJ2-7,TRBV5-4,few,15,TRBD2,TGTGCCAGCAGCCGCCTAGCGGGGGGCCCGTACGAGCAGTACTTC,CASSRLAGGPYEQYF
TRBJ1-4,TRBV5-1,.,17,TRBD1,TGCGCCAGCAGCCCCCGGGACAGCCGATCTTCCAATGAAAAACTGTTTTTT,CASSPRDSRSSNEKLFF
TRBJ1-6,TRBV28,.,13,TRBD1,TGTGCCACGCAGGGACAGGGTAATTCACCCCTCCACTTT,CATQGQGNSPLHF
TRBJ1-1,TRBV4-3,.,17,TRBD1,TGCGCCAGCAGCCAAGACCCTGGACAGGGCCTGAACACTGAAGCTTTCTTT,CASSQDPGQGLNTEAFF
TRBJ2-2,TRBV11-2,.,16,.,TGTGCCAGCAGCTTAGGTCTAGCGAAGAACACCGGGGAGCTGTTTTTT,CASSLGLAKNTGELFF
TRBJ2-7,TRBV28,.,14,TRBD1,TGTGCCAGCAAAACGGGACAGGGGGCGTACGAGCAGTACTTC,CASKTGQGAYEQYF
TRBJ2-1,TRBV10-2,.,15,TRBD2,TGCGCCAGCAACAATCTAGCGGGGGGCGGCAATGAGCAGTTCTTC,CASNNLAGGGNEQFF
TRBJ1-1,TRBV3-1/TRBV3-2,.,15,TRBD1,TGTGCCAGCAGCCAGGACAGGGGAGCTTTACGTGAAGCTTTCTTT,CASSQDRGALREAFF
TRBJ2-3,TRBV12-5,.,15,TRBD2,TGTGCTAGTGGTTCCCCGGCGGGGGGCACAGATACGCAGTATTTT,CASGSPAGGTDTQYF
TRBJ1-1,TRBV2,.,14,TRBD1,TGTGCCAGCAGTGTAGGGACAGGGAGGACTGAAGCTTTCTTT,CASSVGTGRTEAFF
TRBJ2-2,TRBV5-1,.,16,.,TGCGCCAGCAGCGTCTCCGGGACACCGAACACCGGGGAGCTGTTTTTT,CASSVSGTPNTGELFF
TRBJ1-6,TRBV7-2,.,13,.,TGTGCCAGCAGCTTAGAGAGGAATTCACCCCTCCACTTT,CASSLERNSPLHF
TRBJ1-1,TRBV18,many,15,.,TGTGCCAGCTCACCACTTCCGGGGGTGAACACTGAAGCTTTCTTT,CASSPLPGVNTEAFF
TRBJ2-3,TRBV5-6,.,13,.,TGTGCCAGCAGCTTGGCCGGGTCAGATACGCAGTATTTT,CASSLAGSDTQYF
TRBJ1-1,TRBV18,.,14,.,TGTGCCAGCTCACCATACCGGGAGAACACTGAAGCTTTCTTT,CASSPYRENTEAFF